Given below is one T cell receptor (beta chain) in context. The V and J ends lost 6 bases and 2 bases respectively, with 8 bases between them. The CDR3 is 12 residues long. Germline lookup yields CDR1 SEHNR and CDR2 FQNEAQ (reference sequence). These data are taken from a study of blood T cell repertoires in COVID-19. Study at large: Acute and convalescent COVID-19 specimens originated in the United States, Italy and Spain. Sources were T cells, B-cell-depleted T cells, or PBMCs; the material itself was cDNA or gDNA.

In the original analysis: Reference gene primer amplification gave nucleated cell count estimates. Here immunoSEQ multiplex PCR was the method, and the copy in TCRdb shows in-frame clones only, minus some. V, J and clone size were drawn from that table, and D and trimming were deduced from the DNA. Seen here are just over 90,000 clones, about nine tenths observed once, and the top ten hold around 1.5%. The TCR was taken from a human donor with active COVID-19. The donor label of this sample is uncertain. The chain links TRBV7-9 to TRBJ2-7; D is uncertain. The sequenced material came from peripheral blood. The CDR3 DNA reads TGTGCCAGCAGTGGGCTGGCCTACGAGCAGTACTTC. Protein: CASSGLAYEQYF.